Listed here is a single T cell receptor (beta chain). Authors' data handling: From reference gene primer amplification, estimates of nucleated cell counts were derived. Measured with immunoSEQ multiplex PCR; TCRdb has only the in-frame clones, and not every one. The V and J calls and clone size come from that table; D and trimming were worked out from the DNA. This sample has about 150,000 clones; roughly 85% occur once, and the top ten carry around 4.5%. The data belong to a study of blood T cell repertoires in COVID-19. Across the study: Acute and convalescent COVID-19 samples came from the United States, Italy and Spain.

Germline V CDR1 and CDR2: MDHEN, SYDVKM. The CDR3 loop spans 14 amino acids. V dropped 6 bases and J dropped 3; count of bases not matched to a gene: 5. Each recovered donor of Cohort 3 presented with two negative PCRs, clearance, or symptom resolution. The sample taken for sequencing was PBMCs or T cells enriched from blood (not recorded which). The sequence was obtained from a man in his forties or fifties who had recovered from COVID-19. The chain recombines TRBV28 with TRBJ1-5; TRBD1 matches at 7 bases. CDR3 nucleotides: TGTGCCAGCAGGAGGACAGGTTCCAATCAGCCCCAGCATTTT. Translation: CASRRTGSNQPQHF.